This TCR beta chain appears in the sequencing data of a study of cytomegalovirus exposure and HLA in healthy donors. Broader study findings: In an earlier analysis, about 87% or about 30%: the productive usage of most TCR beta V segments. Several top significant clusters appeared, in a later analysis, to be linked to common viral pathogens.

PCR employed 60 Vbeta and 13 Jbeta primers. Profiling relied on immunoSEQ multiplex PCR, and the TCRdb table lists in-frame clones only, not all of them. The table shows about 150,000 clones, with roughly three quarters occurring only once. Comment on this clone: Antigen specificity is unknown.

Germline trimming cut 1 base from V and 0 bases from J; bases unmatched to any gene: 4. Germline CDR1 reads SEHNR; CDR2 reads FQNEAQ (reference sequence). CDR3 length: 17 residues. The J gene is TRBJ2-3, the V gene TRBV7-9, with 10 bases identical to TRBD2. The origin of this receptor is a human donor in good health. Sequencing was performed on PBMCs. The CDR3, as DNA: TGTGCCAGCAGCTTAGTACTAGCGGGGCTTAGCACAGATACGCAGTATTTT. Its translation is CASSLVLAGLSTDTQYF.